The present T cell receptor (beta chain) was sequenced within a study of OX40 agonist ivuxolimab in advanced cancers. Notes on the research overall: Ivuxolimab was a fully human IgG2 agonistic monoclonal antibody targeting the costimulatory receptor OX40 (CD134). Intravenous ivuxolimab was administered to patients every 2 weeks at six dose levels: 0.01, 0.1, 0.3, 1.5, 3 and 10 mg/kg. Of the approximately 53 patients in dose escalation, some 19 had hepatocellular carcinoma, some 15 had melanoma, 9 had renal cell carcinoma and 9 had head and neck cancer. In the dose-escalation cohort, 82.7% of patients were male, and the mean age was around 60 years, with a range of roughly 23 to 85. Patients were allowed to have had prior anti-PD-1, anti-PD-L1 or anti-CTLA-4 therapy, and approximately 39% of the dose-escalation patients had been treated with checkpoint inhibitors. Partial responses occurred in three dose-escalation patients: two with cutaneous melanoma and one with hepatocellular carcinoma. Peripheral TCRbeta sequencing aimed to test whether ivuxolimab altered TCR sequence diversity and caused clonal T-cell expansion. The monotherapy dose-escalation portion (N ≈ 50 patients) of the phase I ivuxolimab trial is reported in the paper. Results and caveats for the whole study, not just this receptor: On average, CD8+ T cells showed more expanded clones than CD4+ T cells after ivuxolimab. At doses from 0.1 to 3.0 mg/kg, clonal expansion was seen in both CD4+ and CD8+ blood T cells between baseline and week 6. In the 0.1-3.0 mg/kg groups, partial responders were among the patients with the lowest normalized peripheral clonal expansion, particularly in CD8+ T cells. Low levels of normalized T-cell clonal expansion were also seen in some patients who did not respond. The antigen specificity of the peripheral T cells that underwent clonal expansion was not determined.

As to this clone: What antigen it recognizes has not been identified. No per-base quality is available; no much larger clone lies one base away.

To sequence the TCRbeta CDR3 region, genomic DNA was isolated from the sorted cells. The immunoSEQ Assay was used for sequencing of TCRbeta CDR3 regions. Entries here come from immuneACCESS through TCRdb and include only in-frame sequences with V and J called. Some clones fail to appear in such tables; in the studies checked, an unresolved V gene covers under half of the shortfall, and the cause of the remainder is unknown. The sample profile shows roughly 86,000 clones; around nine tenths of them were found once. Clones ranked in the top ten supply approximately 0.41% of the sample. For this chain, trimming is 4 bases at the V end and 4 bases at the J end, and the number of junction bases without a gene match is 5. Reading from cysteine to phenylalanine, the CDR3 counts 14 amino acids. Only CDR3 DNA is held: 42 bases, read in frame from base 1. CDR1 is given as MNHEY and CDR2 as SVGAGI, both from the germline V gene.

Patients with autoimmune disease history or receiving systemic immunosuppression were excluded from the trial. Peripheral blood for TCR sequencing was collected from all dose cohorts at baseline, on cycle 4 day 1, and on cycle 7 day 1. The samples were taken from a phase I, first-in-human, multicenter, open-label dose-escalation trial of ivuxolimab. Adults with locally advanced or metastatic melanoma, renal cell carcinoma, hepatocellular carcinoma or head and neck squamous cell carcinoma were enrolled in the trial. Before TCR sequencing, CD4+ T cells and CD8+ T cells from peripheral blood were sorted into separate populations.

This sequence was found in an adult with an advanced solid tumor such as melanoma, head and neck, liver or kidney cancer. The input for sequencing was CD4+ or CD8+ T cells sorted from blood, taken in a trial of the OX40 agonist ivuxolimab. The rearranged segments are TRBV6-5 and TRBJ2-7; TRBD1 fits 9 bases in the junction. At the DNA level, the sequence is TGTGCCAGCAGTTCCGGACAGGGGACGTACGAGCAGTACTTC. This sequence encodes CASSSGQGTYEQYF.